The next 27 T cell receptor beta chains were all read from a single sample in a study of graft-versus-host responses after intestinal transplantation. The data were produced by immunoSEQ multiplex PCR, yet TCRdb's version contains in-frame clones alone and is incomplete. The sample yields tens of thousands of clones, 75% to 90% seen once. These TCRs are of unknown antigen specificity. This specimen was unstimulated CD4+ T cells sorted from spleen or lymph node cells, taken before intestinal transplant. These receptors came from a human donor who received an intestinal transplant.

The rearrangement joins TRBV5-1 to TRBJ2-7, with 12 bases fitting TRBD2. The germline CDR1 and CDR2 sequences are SGHRS and YFSETQ. The junction had 9 bases not matched to a gene; V was cut back by 4 bases and J by 7 bases. The CDR3 is 15 residues long. CDR3 nucleotides: TGCGCCAGCAGCCCCCCTAGCGGGGGGGCGGAGGAGCAGTACTTC. It yields the protein CASSPPSGGAEEQYF.

DNA for the CDR3: TGTGCCAGCAGCTCGTTCGGGGGACCCACAGATACGCAGTATTTT. It translates to CASSSFGGPTDTQYF. The chain couples TRBV5-6 to TRBJ2-3; tentative D call: TRBD2 (6 bases). This CDR3 spans 15 amino acids. Germline assignment: CDR1 SGHDT and CDR2 YYEEEE. Trimming removed 3 bases at V and 2 bases at J, with 13 bases between.

This clone was counted a single time. This chain uses TRBV19 with TRBJ1-4; D possibly corresponds to TRBD1 (6 bases). The CDR3 covers 13 residues. V lost 0 bases to trimming and J lost 8 bases, with 7 bases between them. Germline CDR1 LNHDA, CDR2 SQIVND (reference sequence). For the CDR3, the DNA is TGTGCCAGTAGTATAGACACAGGGGAAAAACTGTTTTTT. Protein: CASSIDTGEKLFF.

This chain uses TRBV11-3 with TRBJ1-3; D is perhaps TRBD1 (6 bases). CDR1 is SGHNT and CDR2 is YENEEA in the germline V gene. The CDR3 length is 15 residues. The ends were cut back, 5 bases at V and 2 bases at J, with 13 bases in the middle. Here the CDR3 DNA reads TGTGCCAGCAGCCAGAGGGCAGGGGCTGGAAACACCATATATTTT. Residues: CASSQRAGAGNTIYF.

The chain joins TRBV4-1 to TRBJ1-1, with a weak D call TRBD1 (6 bases). CDR1 is MGHRA, CDR2 YSYEKL, per germline. CDR3 size: 14 residues. V lost 6 bases and J lost 3, with 14 bases in between. CDR3 sequence: CASSLRQDDTEAFF. Here the CDR3 DNA reads TGCGCCAGCAGTCTAAGACAGGACGACACTGAAGCTTTCTTT.

The chain carries TRBV21-1 and TRBJ1-4. TRBV21-1 constitutes a pseudogene. This CDR3 spans 15 amino acids. CDR3 nucleotide sequence: TGTGCCAGCCCCCTCGGTCAGGGAGGGAAGGAAAAACTGTTTTTT. Translation: CASPLGQGGKEKLFF.

The rearrangement uses TRBV18 and TRBJ1-1; a weak D match, TRBD1 (5 bases). The CDR3 length is 14 residues. V lost 3 bases, J lost 7 bases, and 15 bases lay in between. Germline values: CDR1 KGHSH, CDR2 LQKENI. This CDR3 is CASSPLGGMFEAFF. CDR3 DNA: TGTGCCAGCTCACCTTTGGGGGGTATGTTTGAAGCTTTCTTT.

The CDR3 is CASSQPPSGVSQPQHF. As DNA, the CDR3 is TGCGCCAGCAGCCAGCCCCCTTCAGGGGTCTCTCAGCCCCAGCATTTT. The genes are TRBV4-1 and TRBJ1-5; D is perhaps TRBD1 (6 bases). The germline V and J ends were trimmed by 3 bases and 6 bases, with 18 bases remaining between them. CDR1 is MGHRA and CDR2 is YSYEKL in the germline V gene. This CDR3 region has 16 residues.

The genes are TRBV6-1 and TRBJ2-6; 8 bases fit TRBD2. Germline values: CDR1 MNHNS, CDR2 SASEGT. The CDR3 totals 18 residues. V trimming: 3 bases; J trimming: 1 base; junction bases outside the gene matches: 8. CDR3 sequence reads: CASSDPGPGGSGANVLTF. CDR3 sequence (DNA): TGTGCCAGCAGTGACCCAGGGCCGGGGGGGTCTGGGGCCAACGTCCTGACTTTC.

The DNA of the CDR3 is TGCGCCAGCAGTGAGAGGACAGGGTCGCGCGAGACCCAGTACTTC. Translating gives CASSERTGSRETQYF. The V and J genes are TRBV10-2 and TRBJ2-5; 8 positions match TRBD1. Germline loops: CDR1 WSHSY, CDR2 SAAADI. The CDR3 spans 15 residues. Trimming at V came to 2 bases and at J to 5 bases, leaving 7 bases not matched to a gene.

The CDR3 DNA reads as TGTGCCAGCAGCCGAGGTGGCAATCAGCCCCAGCATTTT. Amino acids: CASSRGGNQPQHF. The chain is built from TRBV5-8 and TRBJ1-5, with D unresolved. Germline V gives CDR1 SGHTS, CDR2 YDEGEE. V was clipped by 4 bases and J by 2 bases, with 7 bases between them. This CDR3 is built from 13 residues.

This clone was detected a few times. J is TRBJ2-7 and V is TRBV5-4; D is possibly TRBD1 (7 bases). This CDR3 has 15 residues. CDR1 is SGHNT and CDR2 is YYREEE in the germline V gene (reference sequence). Trimming took off 0 bases at V and 0 bases at J, with 10 bases between the two ends. The CDR3 DNA reads as TGTGCCAGCAGCTTGGGCGGGACAGCCTCCTACGAGCAGTACTTC. This codes for CASSLGGTASYEQYF.

V is TRBV6-1 and J is TRBJ1-5, with 8 bases lining up with TRBD1. The V segment lost 0 bases and the J segment 2 bases; nucleotides outside the gene matches: 0. Germline CDR1 is MNHNS and CDR2 is SASEGT. The CDR3 consists of 15 residues. In DNA form, the CDR3 reads TGTGCCAGCAGTGAAGCACAGGGGGGCAATCAGCCCCAGCATTTT. This sequence encodes CASSEAQGGNQPQHF.

The gene calls are TRBV19 and TRBJ1-1, with TRBD1 identical over 7 bases. Germline V gene data show CDR1 as LNHDA and CDR2 as SQIVND (reference sequence). The CDR3 extends over 13 amino acids. V lost 0 bases to trimming and J lost 9 bases; unmatched junction nucleotides: 4. The CDR3 DNA is TGTGCCAGTAGTATAGACCGACAGGGAAAAGCTTTCTTT. Translated: CASSIDRQGKAFF.

The chain is built from TRBV5-4 and TRBJ2-2; 7 bases fit TRBD2. This CDR3 contains 17 residues. The ends lost 2 bases at V and 4 bases at J; junction bases unmatched: 11. CDR1 is SGHNT, CDR2 YYREEE, per germline (reference sequence). CDR3 nucleotide sequence: TGTGCCAGCAGCTTCCGTGGGGAGGGGAGGATCACCGGGGAGCTGTTTTTT. Residues: CASSFRGEGRITGELFF.

The rearrangement uses TRBV7-3 and TRBJ2-1; no clear D. The CDR3 totals 13 residues. Germline CDR1 is SGHTA and CDR2 is FQGTGA. The V end lost 6 bases, the J end lost 8 bases, and 14 bases lay between the germline ends. This chain's CDR3 is CASRLKPHDEQFF. In DNA, the CDR3 is TGTGCCAGCAGACTAAAACCTCACGATGAGCAGTTCTTC.

The rearrangement links TRBV5-1 to TRBJ2-7; the match to TRBD2 covers 10 bases. The length of the CDR3 is 15 residues. Germline CDR1 is SGHRS and CDR2 is YFSETQ. With 4 bases clipped from V and 0 bases from J, the junction kept 4 bases outside the gene matches. CDR3 sequence: CASSLAGASSYEQYF. The CDR3, as DNA: TGCGCCAGCAGCCTAGCGGGGGCCAGCTCCTACGAGCAGTACTTC. The variable domain in full, with the rest retrieved from reference TRBV5-1 and TRBJ2-7, is KAGVTQTPRYLIKTRGQQVTLSCSPISGHRSVSWYQQTPGQGLQFLFEYFSETQRNKGNFPGRFSGRQFSNSRSEMNVSTLELGDSALYLCASSLAGASSYEQYFGPGTRLTVT.

The rearrangement joins TRBV5-6 to TRBJ1-1, with a weak D call TRBD1 (6 bases). CDR3 length equals 14 residues. Germline assignment: CDR1 SGHDT and CDR2 YYEEEE. V lost 0 bases, J lost 1 base, and 7 bases lay in between. The CDR3 sequence is CASSLVGANTEAFF. As DNA, the CDR3 is TGTGCCAGCAGCTTGGTGGGGGCGAACACTGAAGCTTTCTTT. Supplemented by reference TRBV5-6 and TRBJ1-1, the full variable domain reads DAGVTQSPTHLIKTRGQQVTLRCSPKSGHDTVSWYQQALGQGPQFIFQYYEEEERQRGNFPDRFSGHQFPNYSSELNVNALLLGDSALYLCASSLVGANTEAFFGQGTRLTVV.

CDR3 bases: TGTGCCAGCAATCGGGACTCAGCGGCGGGTGAGCAGTTCTTC. Residues: CASNRDSAAGEQFF. V and J are TRBV2 and TRBJ2-1, with a tentative D call TRBD2 (6 bases). V lost 7 bases and J lost 9, with 19 bases in between. The germline CDR1 and CDR2 sequences are SNHLY and FYNNEI. This CDR3 region has 14 residues.

CDR3 protein: CASSLCLAPSRTQYF. The DNA of the CDR3 is TGTGCCAGCAGCCTATGCCTAGCGCCAAGTCGGACCCAGTACTTC. V is TRBV21-1 and J is TRBJ2-5; the DNA was not used to check the table's D call, TRBD2. TRBV21-1 is a pseudogene. The CDR3 is made up of 15 amino acids.

The genes are TRBV7-2 and TRBJ1-5; 12 bases are a match to TRBD1. The CDR3 is 16 residues long. J lost 6 bases, V lost 2 bases, and 5 bases had no gene match. Per germline, CDR1 SGHTA and CDR2 FQGNSA. In DNA form, the CDR3 reads TGTGCCAGCAGCTTATGGGGACAGGGGGCGGTTCAGCCCCAGCATTTT. Its translation: CASSLWGQGAVQPQHF.

This chain joins TRBV19 and TRBJ2-5; a possible D gene is TRBD1 (6 bases). This CDR3 spans 15 amino acids. Germline loops: CDR1 LNHDA, CDR2 SQIVND (reference sequence). With 3 bases removed from V and 1 base from J, the gap between germline ends came to 12 bases. The DNA of the CDR3 is TGTGCCAGTAGTATTCTGACAGGCGCCCAAGAGACCCAGTACTTC. Translated, it gives CASSILTGAQETQYF.

This clone was counted between two and nine times. This sequence joins TRBV7-8 and TRBJ2-3, with D maybe TRBD2 (6 bases). Trimming stripped 6 bases from V and 1 base from J, with 17 bases between. Germline-derived CDR1 and CDR2 are SGHVS and FQNEAQ. This CDR3 has 16 amino acids. This chain's CDR3 is CASRRSGPMRTDTQYF. DNA of the CDR3: TGTGCCAGCAGACGTAGCGGACCCATGCGCACAGATACGCAGTATTTT.

This clone is a singleton in its sample. The junction departs from germline at one end; a sequencing error may be responsible. The chain is built from TRBV7-7 and TRBJ2-1; D gene ambiguous. Germline lookup yields CDR1 SSHAT and CDR2 FNYEAQ (reference sequence). The length of the CDR3 is 15 residues. In nucleotides, the CDR3 is TGTGCTAGCAGCCTCCACAGTAGCTCCTACAATGAGCAGTTCTTC. Translated: CASSLHSSSYNEQFF.

A single count supports this clone. Germline and junction disagree at one end, which may indicate a read error. The chain employs TRBV4-1 and TRBJ2-2, with D possibly being TRBD1 (7 bases). This CDR3 comprises 16 residues. CDR1 and CDR2 (germline): MGHRA, YSYEKL. CDR3 bases: TGCGCCAGCAGCCAAGATGAGACAGGGCAGACCGGGGGGCTGTTTTTT. The encoded protein is CASSQDETGQTGGLFF.

The rearrangement joins TRBV7-9 to TRBJ2-7; perhaps TRBD2 as D (7 bases). Germline V gene data show CDR1 as SEHNR and CDR2 as FQNEAQ (reference sequence). The V end lost 5 bases, the J end lost 7 bases, and 18 bases lay between the germline ends. CDR3 length: 14 amino acids. DNA of the CDR3: TGTGCCAGCAGCCGGGGGGCAGGGCGGGGAGAGCAGTACTTC. Its protein product is CASSRGAGRGEQYF.

The chain is built from TRBV5-1 and TRBJ2-3; D uncertain. The CDR3 loop spans 11 amino acids. V lost 5 bases, J lost 3 bases, and 4 bases lay in between. Per the germline V gene, CDR1 is SGHRS and CDR2 is YFSETQ. CDR3 nucleotide sequence: TGCGCCAGCAGTCTGACAGATACGCAGTATTTT. Translating it yields CASSLTDTQYF.